Listed below are T cell receptor beta chains from one sample, sequenced in a study of Ad26.COV2.S vaccination and SARS-CoV-2 variants. Clones were read by immunoSEQ multiplex PCR, and TCRdb kept only the in-frame ones, dropping some. The sample has 350,000 to 500,000 clones, less than 95% seen once. The specimen was peripheral blood, collected in a trial of Ad26.COV2.S vaccine versus placebo. These TCRs come from a person aged 18-60 years who received the Ad26.COV2.S COVID-19 vaccine or a placebo. Each CDR3 is given with its conserved first and last residue. A D gene is named only where the DNA matches it firmly. Expanded clones are given a class, and other clones once, few, many or no size at all.

.,TRBV27,TRBJ2-1,.,TGTGCCAGCAGTTTGGCCGGGAGCTCCTACAATGAGCAGTTCTTC,CASSLAGSSYNEQFF
.,TRBV12-5,TRBJ1-5,few,TGTGCTAGTGGAATCCCGACCTTTAGGGGGGCGGGCGACCAGCCCCAGCATTTT,CASGIPTFRGAGDQPQHF
.,TRBV18,TRBJ2-2,.,TGTGCCAGCTCGCCTCGAGGGTGGAACACCGGGGAGCTGTTTTTT,CASSPRGWNTGELFF
.,TRBV9,TRBJ1-1,.,TGTGCCAGCAGCCCATACGGGGGGGACACTGAAGCTTTCTTT,CASSPYGGDTEAFF
.,TRBV15,TRBJ1-3,.,TGTGCCACCAGCAGAGATCTCGGGGAAGGCGGAAACACCATATATTTT,CATSRDLGEGGNTIYF
TRBD2,TRBV7-3,TRBJ2-1,.,TGTGCCAGCAGCGTAGCGGGAGTCCGAGATGAGCAGTTCTTC,CASSVAGVRDEQFF
.,TRBV7-2,TRBJ2-7,.,TGTGCCAGCAGCTTATACCGCGCGTACGAGCAGTACTTC,CASSLYRAYEQYF
.,TRBV7-3,TRBJ1-6,few,TGTGCCAGCAGCTTACAGGGCCGGAATTCACCCCTCCACTTT,CASSLQGRNSPLHF
.,TRBV6-2/TRBV6-3,TRBJ2-1,.,TGTGCCAGCAGTTATGGGCGAGGGCAGTTCTTC,CASSYGRGQFF
.,TRBV2,TRBJ2-5,.,TGTGCCAGCAGTGAACCATATTCTTTGGATAATCAAGAGACCCAGTACTTC,CASSEPYSLDNQETQYF
.,TRBV4-2,TRBJ2-7,.,TGTGCCAGCAGCCAAGCGGCCGTCAGGGATACATACGAGCAGTACTTC,CASSQAAVRDTYEQYF
TRBD1,TRBV2,TRBJ1-5,.,TGTGCCAGCAGCTCGGGACGGACAGGGAGCAATCAGCCCCAGCATTTT,CASSSGRTGSNQPQHF
TRBD1,TRBV19,TRBJ2-1,.,TGTGCCAGTAGTTCGCCGGGACAGGGGCTGTGGAGTGAGCAGTTCTTC,CASSSPGQGLWSEQFF
TRBD2,TRBV2,TRBJ2-6,.,TGTGCCAGCAGTTACGGGGGGACTGGGGCCAACGTCCTGACTTTC,CASSYGGTGANVLTF
TRBD1,TRBV5-1,TRBJ2-3,.,TGCGCCAGCAAACAGGGGGCGGGCACAGATACGCAGTATTTT,CASKQGAGTDTQYF
.,TRBV6-2/TRBV6-3,TRBJ2-7,.,TGTGCCAGCAGTCAAAGGGACACCTACGAGCAGTACTTC,CASSQRDTYEQYF
.,TRBV5-1,TRBJ2-5,.,TGCGCCAGCAGCACACGGACGGGGGCCCAAGAGACCCAGTACTTC,CASSTRTGAQETQYF
TRBD2,TRBV19,TRBJ2-5,.,TGTGCCTCCAGGGAGGGGAGAGAGACCCAGTACTTC,CASREGRETQYF
.,TRBV5-6,TRBJ1-2,.,TGTGCCAGCTTCCACGGCAGGCCCGTAATCTATGGCTACACCTTC,CASFHGRPVIYGYTF
.,TRBV27,TRBJ2-1,.,TGTGCCAGCAGTTGGGATAGCTCCTACAATGAGCAGTTCTTC,CASSWDSSYNEQFF
TRBD2,TRBV7-9,TRBJ2-1,.,TGTGCCAGCAGCTTAGGGACTAGCGATTACAATGAGCAGTTCTTC,CASSLGTSDYNEQFF
TRBD1,TRBV20-1,TRBJ2-4,.,TGCAGTGCTAGTCTCGAGGTCGACAGGGGGGCCAAAAACATTCAGTACTTC,CSASLEVDRGAKNIQYF
TRBD2,TRBV10-3,TRBJ2-2,.,TGTGCCATCAGTAACCCGGGACTAGCCCTTGTCGGGGAGCTGTTTTTT,CAISNPGLALVGELFF
.,TRBV2,TRBJ2-7,once,TGTGCCAGCAGTGAAGGGGCTGATAACTACGAGCAGTACTTC,CASSEGADNYEQYF
.,TRBV25-1,TRBJ2-7,few,TGTGCCAGCAGTGAATATCAGGACGGCGAGCAGTACTTC,CASSEYQDGEQYF
.,TRBV7-7,TRBJ2-2,once,TGTGCTAGCAGCTTGAGGAGGGGCGGTGGGGAGCTGTTTTTT,CASSLRRGGGELFF
.,TRBV5-4,TRBJ1-1,.,TGTGCCAGCAGCTGGGCGTCTCGGGGGAACACTGAAGCTTTCTTT,CASSWASRGNTEAFF
TRBD2,TRBV28,TRBJ2-1,.,TGTGCCAGCAGGGAAGCGGGAGGGACGGGGCAGTTCTTC,CASREAGGTGQFF
TRBD1,TRBV7-9,TRBJ2-5,.,TGTGCCAGCAGTTGGGGACAGGGGACGACCCAGTACTTC,CASSWGQGTTQYF
.,TRBV6-4,TRBJ2-2,many,TGTGCCAGCAGTGACTCCTCTAGCGCCGGGGAGCTGTTTTTT,CASSDSSSAGELFF
.,TRBV7-6,TRBJ2-6,.,TGTGCCAGCAGCTCCAGGAGAGGCTACTCTGGGGCCAACGTCCTGACTTTC,CASSSRRGYSGANVLTF
.,TRBV9,TRBJ2-2,.,TGTGCCAGCAGCTTCCCCGGGACTCAGGAGAACACCGGGGAGCTGTTTTTT,CASSFPGTQENTGELFF
.,TRBV18,TRBJ2-2,.,TGTGCCAGCTCACCGGTCTCGAGGGACACCGGGGAGCTGTTTTTT,CASSPVSRDTGELFF
.,TRBV10-3,TRBJ2-5,.,TGTGCCATCAGTGAGGAGGGGGGGGCCAATAGAGAGACCCAGTACTTC,CAISEEGGANRETQYF
.,TRBV5-4,TRBJ1-1,.,TGTGCCAGCAGCTCACCTGGGGGGATCGTTCGAACTGAAGCTTTCTTT,CASSSPGGIVRTEAFF
TRBD2,TRBV3-1/TRBV3-2,TRBJ2-1,.,TGTGCCAGCAGCCAAGCCCTAGCGGGAGGCCCGAGCTCCTACAATGAGCAGTTCTTC,CASSQALAGGPSSYNEQFF
.,TRBV2,TRBJ2-3,.,TGTGCCAGCAAAGGAGATACGCAGTATTTT,CASKGDTQYF
TRBD1,TRBV10-3,TRBJ1-2,.,TGTGCCATCAGGGGACAGGAAGGTGGCTACACCTTC,CAIRGQEGGYTF
TRBD2,TRBV6-6,TRBJ2-1,.,TGTGCCAGCACCGGACTAGCGGGATACAATGAGCAGTTCTTC,CASTGLAGYNEQFF
.,TRBV18,TRBJ2-7,.,TGTGCCAGCTCACCGACTAACCCAACCCCCGAGCAGTACTTC,CASSPTNPTPEQYF
.,TRBV14,TRBJ1-1,.,TGTGCCAGCAGCCAAGAGCGGTGGGGAGGGGCCCTGAACACTGAAGCTTTCTTT,CASSQERWGGALNTEAFF
.,TRBV5-6,TRBJ2-5,.,TGTGCCAGCAGCTTGCCAGGTTGGAGAGAGACCCAGTACTTC,CASSLPGWRETQYF
TRBD2,TRBV7-2,TRBJ2-7,.,TGTGCCAGCAGCCAAAATGGACTAGCGGGCGACGAGCAGTACTTC,CASSQNGLAGDEQYF
.,TRBV5-1,TRBJ2-1,.,TGCGCCAGCAGCTGGGCCGGGGGTAGCTATGGAGGAAATGAGCAGTTCTTC,CASSWAGGSYGGNEQFF
.,TRBV28,TRBJ1-2,.,TGTGCCAGCAGTGGCGACGGCTACTATGGCTACACCTTC,CASSGDGYYGYTF
.,TRBV28,TRBJ1-5,.,TGTGCCAGCAGCTGGGGGAATCAGCCCCAGCATTTT,CASSWGNQPQHF